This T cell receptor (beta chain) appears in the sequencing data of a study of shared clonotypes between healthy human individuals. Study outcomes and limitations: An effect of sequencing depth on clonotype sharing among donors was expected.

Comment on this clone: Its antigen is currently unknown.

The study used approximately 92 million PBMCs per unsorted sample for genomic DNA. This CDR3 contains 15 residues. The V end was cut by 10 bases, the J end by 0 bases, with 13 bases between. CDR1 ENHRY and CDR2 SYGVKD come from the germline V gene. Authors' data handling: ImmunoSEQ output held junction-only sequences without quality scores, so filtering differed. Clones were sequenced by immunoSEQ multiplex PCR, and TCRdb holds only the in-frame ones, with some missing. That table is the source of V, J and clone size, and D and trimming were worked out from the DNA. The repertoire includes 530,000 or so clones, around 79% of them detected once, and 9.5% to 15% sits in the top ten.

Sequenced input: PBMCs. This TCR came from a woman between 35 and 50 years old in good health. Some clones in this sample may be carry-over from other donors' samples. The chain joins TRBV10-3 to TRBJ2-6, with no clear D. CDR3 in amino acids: CASSWADSGANVLTF. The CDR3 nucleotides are TGTGCCAGCAGCTGGGCCGACTCTGGGGCCAACGTCCTGACTTTC.